The rows below give T cell receptor beta chains drawn from one sample of a study of T cell responses to AZD1222 COVID-19 vaccine. The data were produced by immunoSEQ multiplex PCR, yet TCRdb's version contains in-frame clones alone and is incomplete. Of 120,000 or so clones listed, just over 85% are singletons. The source was peripheral blood, collected on day 0 of AZD1222 vaccination. Receptor source: an adult in good health. Both conserved end residues are part of each CDR3. D genes are given only for firm matches. The size entry is marked missing in some rows and otherwise reads once, few, many or a size class.

D | J | V | size | CDR3 | DNA
. | TRBJ2-5 | TRBV28 | . | CASSPSGANQETQYF | TGTGCCTCCAGCCCCTCCGGGGCCAACCAAGAGACCCAGTACTTC
. | TRBJ1-1 | TRBV21-1 | . | CASSRERGAGTEAFF | TGTGCCAGCAGCAGAGAACGGGGGGCGGGAACTGAAGCTTTCTTT
TRBD2 | TRBJ2-3 | TRBV28 | . | CASSFPASGRDTQYF | TGTGCCAGCAGTTTCCCGGCTAGCGGGAGGGATACGCAGTATTTT
. | TRBJ1-4 | TRBV5-5 | once | CASSLDRSNEKLFF | TGTGCCAGCAGCTTGGATAGGTCTAATGAAAAACTGTTTTTT
. | TRBJ2-7 | TRBV11-2 | many | CASSGRAQTRYEQYF | TGTGCCAGCAGCGGAAGGGCGCAGACCCGCTACGAGCAGTACTTC
. | TRBJ1-4 | TRBV7-6 | . | CASSLDGSSNEKLFF | TGCGCCAGCAGCTTAGACGGGTCATCTAATGAAAAACTGTTTTTT
. | TRBJ1-1 | TRBV2 | few | CASSDWEGNEAFF | TGTGCCAGCAGTGACTGGGAAGGGAACGAAGCTTTCTTT
. | TRBJ2-3 | TRBV5-1 | . | CASSLAGRDGDTQYF | TGCGCCAGCAGCTTGGCCGGCCGGGATGGGGATACGCAGTATTTT
TRBD2 | TRBJ2-1 | TRBV10-2 | . | CASWPQWRTSEYNEQFF | TGCGCCAGCTGGCCCCAATGGCGGACTAGCGAATACAATGAGCAGTTCTTC
. | TRBJ2-2 | TRBV25-1 | . | CASSGLGGTNTGELFF | TGTGCCAGCAGTGGGCTGGGGGGCACGAACACCGGGGAGCTGTTTTTT
. | TRBJ1-2 | TRBV18 | . | CASSPGQGNYGYTF | TGTGCCAGCTCACCGGGGCAGGGTAACTATGGCTACACCTTC
. | TRBJ1-1 | TRBV20-1 | . | CSARDVTWAFF | TGCAGTGCTAGAGATGTTACCTGGGCTTTCTTT
. | TRBJ1-6 | TRBV28 | . | CASSSTNSPLHF | TGTGCCAGCAGTTCGACGAATTCACCCCTCCACTTT
. | TRBJ1-4 | TRBV5-1 | . | CASSLTTNEKLFF | TGCGCCAGCAGCCTCACAACTAATGAAAAACTGTTTTTT
. | TRBJ1-4 | TRBV7-6 | . | CASSLAKGEGVEKLFF | TGTGCCAGCAGCTTAGCGAAAGGAGAAGGGGTTGAAAAACTGTTTTTT
TRBD1 | TRBJ2-3 | TRBV5-4 | . | CASSLQGAPSTDTQYF | TGTGCCAGCAGCTTACAGGGGGCGCCTAGCACAGATACGCAGTATTTT
. | TRBJ1-2 | TRBV10-3 | . | CAISAPGGVVGYTF | TGTGCCATCAGCGCCCCGGGGGGGGTGGTTGGCTACACCTTC
. | TRBJ1-5 | TRBV6-1 | . | CASSEAAGRASQPQHF | TGTGCCAGCAGTGAAGCGGCAGGACGGGCGAGCCAGCCCCAGCATTTT
TRBD2 | TRBJ2-7 | TRBV6-5 | . | CASRRTSGSDEQYF | TGTGCCAGCAGGAGGACTAGCGGGAGCGACGAGCAGTACTTC
. | TRBJ2-3 | TRBV2 | . | CANPGGRTDTQYF | TGTGCCAACCCAGGAGGGCGCACAGATACGCAGTATTTT
. | TRBJ1-5 | TRBV15 | . | CATSRVGAGNQPQHF | TGTGCCACCAGCAGAGTGGGGGCCGGCAATCAGCCCCAGCATTTT
. | TRBJ2-7 | TRBV6-6 | few | CASSSGTFEQYF | TGTGCCAGCAGTTCCGGGACATTCGAGCAGTACTTC
. | TRBJ1-2 | TRBV3-1/TRBV3-2 | once | CASSHRDGTRYGYTF | TGTGCCAGCAGCCACCGAGATGGAACCCGCTATGGCTACACCTTC
. | TRBJ1-2 | TRBV28 | . | CASSRGTMYGYTF | TGTGCCAGCAGTCGAGGGACAATGTATGGCTACACCTTC
. | TRBJ1-5 | TRBV3-1/TRBV3-2 | . | CASSQDSSLNQPQHF | TGTGCCAGCAGCCAAGACAGTTCCCTGAATCAGCCCCAGCATTTT
TRBD1 | TRBJ1-2 | TRBV19 | . | CASSPGTGYGYTF | TGTGCCAGTAGTCCCGGGACAGGCTATGGCTACACCTTC
. | TRBJ1-4 | TRBV6-5 | . | CASRTTGLGREKLFF | TGTGCCAGCAGAACTACAGGGTTGGGCCGGGAAAAACTGTTTTTT
TRBD1 | TRBJ1-3 | TRBV7-9 | . | CASSLRGTGVSGNTIYF | TGTGCCAGCAGCTTACGAGGGACAGGGGTTTCTGGAAACACCATATATTTT
. | TRBJ1-3 | TRBV6-5 | . | CASSYTLQSSGNTIYF | TGTGCCAGCAGTTACACCCTTCAGAGCTCTGGAAACACCATATATTTT
. | TRBJ2-7 | TRBV19 | . | CASSIFLRGNTDEQYF | TGTGCCAGTAGTATATTCCTCAGGGGTAATACCGACGAGCAGTACTTC
TRBD2 | TRBJ2-7 | TRBV28 | . | CASSLPGTTFYEQYF | TGTGCCAGCAGTTTACCGGGGACTACATTCTACGAGCAGTACTTC
TRBD1 | TRBJ1-1 | TRBV2 | once | CASSGLFRDSTEAFF | TGTGCCAGCAGTGGGCTCTTCCGGGACAGCACTGAAGCTTTCTTT
TRBD1 | TRBJ2-7 | TRBV28 | . | CASSFPGGTGNEQYF | TGTGCCAGCAGCTTCCCTGGGGGGACAGGGAACGAGCAGTACTTC
. | TRBJ1-5 | TRBV6-5 | . | CASSYRVEREPQHF | TGTGCCAGCAGTTACAGGGTTGAAAGGGAGCCCCAGCATTTT
. | TRBJ2-7 | TRBV3-1/TRBV3-2 | . | CASSQDGLGGEQYF | TGTGCCAGCAGCCAAGATGGTCTCGGGGGCGAGCAGTACTTC
. | TRBJ2-7 | TRBV13 | . | CASSLAGGSSYEQYF | TGTGCCAGCAGCTTAGCCGGGGGAAGCTCCTACGAGCAGTACTTC
. | TRBJ1-1 | TRBV4-1 | . | CASSQDSYTEAFF | TGCGCCAGCAGCCAAGACAGCTACACTGAAGCTTTCTTT
. | TRBJ2-1 | TRBV19 | . | CASSPGTRGNEQFF | TGTGCCAGTAGTCCGGGGACTCGGGGCAATGAGCAGTTCTTC
TRBD1 | TRBJ2-3 | TRBV6-2/TRBV6-3 | few | CASSYLTGFMDTQYF | TGTGCCAGCAGTTATCTGACAGGGTTTATGGATACGCAGTATTTT
. | TRBJ1-3 | TRBV5-4 | . | CASSSGGASGNTIYF | TGTGCCAGCAGCTCTGGGGGGGCCTCTGGAAACACCATATATTTT
. | TRBJ2-1 | TRBV10-2 | . | CASSESPGSYNEQFF | TGCGCCAGCAGTGAGTCTCCAGGCTCCTACAATGAGCAGTTCTTC
. | TRBJ2-1 | TRBV21-1 | . | CASSNPGGPYNEQFF | TGTGCCAGCAGCAACCCCGGGGGGCCCTACAATGAGCAGTTCTTC